This T cell receptor (beta chain) was retrieved from a study of beta chain features in type 1 diabetes. Study results and caveats: Whether TCRB rearrangement is influenced by HLA type went unresolved here. A closer apparent resemblance between naive, central memory and Treg TCRB repertoires was seen in patients than in healthy donors. Within each of all four CD4+ subsets, Type 1 diabetes patients had TCRB CDR3s that were moderately but significantly shorter.

This clone has only a few counts. The antigen is not known. The sample carries other DNA sequences with the same CDR3. Reverse transcription of all isolated RNA meant that expressed TCRB transcripts were sequenced. Clones were sequenced by immunoSEQ multiplex PCR, and TCRdb holds only the in-frame ones, with some missing. The sample contains a few hundred thousand clones, 9.5% to 11% of which appear only once. The source material was naive CD4+ T cells from blood. The receptor comes from a woman in her 30s in good health.

The CDR3 DNA sequence: TGTGCCAGTAGCCCAGACAGCCAAGAGACCCAGTACTTC. Translation gives CASSPDSQETQYF. The rearrangement joins TRBV19 to TRBJ2-5, with D possibly being TRBD1 (5 bases). Trimming left V 6 bases short and J 1 base short, with 9 bases between. The CDR3 spans 13 residues. Germline V gene sequence: CDR1 LNHDA, CDR2 SQIVND (reference sequence).